The 31 T cell receptor beta chains listed next were all sequenced from one sample in a study of blood T cell repertoires in COVID-19. Using immunoSEQ multiplex PCR, the repertoire was profiled, and TCRdb retains in-frame clones only, with some absent. The sample has 150,000 to 200,000 clones, about 83% seen once. The sequenced sample consisted of peripheral blood. The receptors were sampled from a man between 18 and 35 years old with active or convalescent COVID-19.

J is TRBJ1-1 and V is TRBV4-3; D ambiguous. Germline CDR1 reads LGHNA; CDR2 reads YSLEER. The CDR3 sequence is 13 residues long. Trimming cost V 1 base and J 6 bases, with 9 bases left between them. CDR3 coding DNA: TGCGCCAGCAGCCAAGTCTACGTGGCTGAAGCTTTCTTT. This encodes CASSQVYVAEAFF.

The count of this clone is one. The chain links TRBV28 to TRBJ1-2, with D perhaps matching TRBD1 (5 bases). Germline loops: CDR1 MDHEN, CDR2 SYDVKM. The CDR3 is 12 amino acids. V was clipped by 7 bases and J by 1 base, with 7 bases between them. This chain's CDR3 is CASTGNNYGYTF. CDR3 DNA: TGTGCCAGCACAGGGAATAACTATGGCTACACCTTC.

A single count supports this clone. The chain uses TRBV9 and TRBJ2-1; a possible D gene is TRBD2 (5 bases). The CDR3 runs 14 residues. V was pared by 3 bases and J by 6 bases, with 13 bases between. CDR1 and CDR2 from the germline V gene are SGDLS and YYNGEE. In DNA, the CDR3 is TGTGCCAGCAGCGCCACTAGAACCGGCAATGAGCAGTTCTTC. Amino acids: CASSATRTGNEQFF.

The CDR3 here is CSASNRPTDTQYF. In DNA, the CDR3 is TGCAGTGCTAGTAACAGGCCCACAGATACGCAGTATTTT. The rearrangement uses TRBV20-1 and TRBJ2-3; perhaps TRBD1 as D (5 bases). Trimming shortened V by 3 bases and J by 2 bases, and 9 bases separated the two germline ends. Per the germline V gene, CDR1 is DFQATT and CDR2 is SNEGSKA (reference sequence). The CDR3 covers 13 residues.

This chain connects TRBV29-1 to TRBJ2-3; TRBD2 matches 10 bases. From germline, CDR1 is SQVTM and CDR2 ANQGSEA. The V segment lost 6 bases and the J segment 7 bases; nucleotides outside the gene matches: 13. The CDR3 has 15 amino acids. The CDR3 spells CSVKNSSGGRNTQYF. As DNA, the CDR3 is TGCAGCGTGAAAAATTCTAGCGGGGGAAGGAATACGCAGTATTTT.

The chain recombines TRBV20-1 with TRBJ2-5; the D gene is possibly TRBD2 (5 bases). The V gene's germline CDR1 is DFQATT and CDR2 SNEGSKA (reference sequence). Trimming took off 6 bases at V and 4 bases at J, with 9 bases between the two ends. The CDR3 loop spans 11 amino acids. Written as DNA, the CDR3 is TGCAGTGCATTGGGAGTAGAGACCCAGTACTTC. It encodes CSALGVETQYF.

This sequence joins TRBV29-1 and TRBJ2-7; 10 bases line up with TRBD1. V shed 7 bases, J shed 3 bases, and the junction held 6 bases outside the gene matches. CDR3 size: 13 residues. From germline, CDR1 is SQVTM and CDR2 ANQGSEA. The CDR3: CSAWTGGSYEQYF. The CDR3 DNA follows: TGCAGCGCCTGGACAGGGGGAAGCTACGAGCAGTACTTC.

The chain combines TRBV7-9 with TRBJ1-5; possible D gene TRBD1, 6 bases. V was shortened by 5 bases and J by 14 bases, with 25 bases between the two germline ends. Germline values: CDR1 SEHNR, CDR2 FQNEAQ (reference sequence). The CDR3 length is 15 residues. CDR3 DNA: TGTGCCAGCAGCCCAGCGGGAGGAGGGACATCAGTAAAGCATTTT. This gives the protein CASSPAGGGTSVKHF.

The chain is built from TRBV19 and TRBJ1-1; D possibly corresponds to TRBD1 (6 bases). The V gene's germline CDR1 is LNHDA and CDR2 SQIVND (reference sequence). CDR3 size: 13 residues. V gave up 3 bases and J gave up 6 bases, with 11 bases separating them. The CDR3 bases are TGTGCCAGTAGTATCGGGGGGCAGGCTGAAGCTTTCTTT. Translation gives CASSIGGQAEAFF.

This chain joins TRBV13 and TRBJ1-3; the match to TRBD1 covers 7 bases. The CDR3 sequence is 14 residues long. J lost 5 bases, V lost 3 bases, and 4 bases had no gene match. Germline assignment: CDR1 PRHDT and CDR2 FYEKMQ (reference sequence). The CDR3 protein is CASSLGDSRNTIYF. Written as DNA, the CDR3 is TGTGCCAGCAGCTTGGGGGACAGCCGAAACACCATATATTTT.

The V gene is TRBV5-6, the J gene TRBJ2-7; 10 positions match TRBD2. V lost 2 bases and J lost 5; bases outside the gene matches: 1. This CDR3 is built from 13 residues. Germline V gives CDR1 SGHDT, CDR2 YYEEEE. This CDR3 reads CASSFGTSDEQYV. The CDR3 region has the DNA TGTGCCAGCAGCTTTGGGACTAGCGACGAGCAGTACGTC.

V gene TRBV11-2 combines with J gene TRBJ1-1; 7 nucleotides agree with TRBD1. Looked up from germline, CDR1 is SGHAT and CDR2 is FQNNGV. After removal of 1 base from V and 12 bases from J, the junction contained 8 bases not matched to a gene. The length of the CDR3 is 13 residues. The CDR3 DNA sequence: TGTGCCAGCAGCTTAGCCCAAGGGGGCGCCCCTTTCTTT. It is translated as CASSLAQGGAPFF.

CDR3 protein: CASSLGQAALSGELFF. The CDR3 coding sequence is TGTGCCAGCAGCTTAGGACAGGCGGCTTTATCCGGGGAGCTGTTTTTT. The rearrangement uses TRBV7-6 and TRBJ2-2; weak D call: TRBD1 (6 bases). The CDR3 runs to 16 residues. In germline, CDR1 is SGHVS, CDR2 FNYEAQ. V was pared by 1 base and J by 6 bases, with 15 bases between.

V usage is TRBV5-5 and J usage is TRBJ2-3; TRBD2 is a possible D gene (7 bases). The CDR3 consists of 15 residues. CDR1 is SGHKS and CDR2 is YYEKEE in the germline V gene (reference sequence). V was trimmed by 0 bases and J by 5 bases, leaving 13 bases between them. CDR3 nucleotide sequence: TGTGCCAGCAGCTTGGGTTTGCGGGGGCAAGATACGCAGTATTTT. Translation: CASSLGLRGQDTQYF.

The V and J genes are TRBV5-6 and TRBJ2-7; a weak D match, TRBD1 (6 bases). V was pared by 7 bases and J by 2 bases, with 16 bases between. The CDR3 is 14 amino acids. The germline V gene encodes CDR1 SGHDT and CDR2 YYEEEE. CDR3 region: CASSVEGGAYEQYF. CDR3 DNA sequence: TGTGCCAGCTCCGTTGAAGGGGGTGCCTACGAGCAGTACTTC.

CDR3: CASSLAGGSYEQYF. CDR3 nucleotide sequence: TGCGCCAGCAGCTTGGCAGGAGGCTCCTACGAGCAGTACTTC. The chain recombines TRBV5-1 with TRBJ2-7; TRBD2 is a possible D gene (5 bases). Germline V gives CDR1 SGHRS, CDR2 YFSETQ. The CDR3 has 14 residues. Trimming left V 0 bases short and J 0 bases short, with 7 bases between.

The rearrangement links TRBV11-2 to TRBJ2-7; TRBD2 might be the D (6 bases). V lost 6 bases to trimming and J lost 2 bases, with 17 bases between them. Germline values: CDR1 SGHAT, CDR2 FQNNGV. The CDR3 totals 15 residues. CDR3 loop: CASSSLGLLTYEQYF. In DNA form, the CDR3 reads TGTGCCAGCAGTTCACTGGGACTCTTAACCTACGAGCAGTACTTC.

This chain links TRBV10-2 with TRBJ2-5; D gene uncertain. V lost 8 bases and J lost 0, with 19 bases in between. In germline, CDR1 is WSHSY, CDR2 SAAADI. The CDR3 contains 16 residues. CDR3 coding DNA: TGCGCCAGCGCAACCCGGTATAGCTTGAACCAAGAGACCCAGTACTTC. Residues: CASATRYSLNQETQYF.

The chain has TRBV2 and TRBJ1-2; 7 bases are a match to TRBD1. V gave up 9 bases and J gave up 5 bases; unmatched junction bases: 9. The CDR3 extends over 13 amino acids. Germline-derived CDR1 and CDR2 are SNHLY and FYNNEI. The CDR3 bases are TGTGCCAGTACGACCGGGACAGAATATGGCTACACCTTC. As protein: CASTTGTEYGYTF. Variable domain in full (rest from reference TRBV2 and TRBJ1-2): EPEVTQTPSHQVTQMGQEVILRCVPISNHLYFYWYRQILGQKVEFLVSFYNNEISEKSEIFDDQFSVERPDGSNFTLKIRSTKLEDSAMYFCASTTGTEYGYTFGSGTRLTVV.

This chain joins TRBV4-1 and TRBJ1-1, with D possibly matching TRBD1 (6 bases). Trimming cost V 4 bases and J 7 bases, with 19 bases left between them. The CDR3 extends over 15 amino acids. Germline V gene data show CDR1 as MGHRA and CDR2 as YSYEKL. The CDR3 bases are TGCGCCAGCAGCCTCAGAAACGCAGGGGTTTTTGAAGCTTTCTTT. Amino acid sequence: CASSLRNAGVFEAFF.

The V gene is TRBV5-5, the J gene TRBJ2-5, with TRBD2 matching over 14 bases. CDR1 and CDR2 (germline): SGHKS, YYEKEE (reference sequence). Germline trimming cut 3 bases from V and 7 bases from J; bases unmatched to any gene: 8. This CDR3 contains 16 residues. The CDR3 region is CASSYGLAGGLGTQYF. DNA of the CDR3: TGTGCCAGCAGCTACGGACTAGCGGGAGGCCTCGGGACCCAGTACTTC.

The chain couples TRBV2 to TRBJ2-2; 7 nucleotides line up with TRBD1. The CDR3 is 16 residues long. Germline CDR1 SNHLY, CDR2 FYNNEI. V trimming: 8 bases; J trimming: 0 bases; junction bases outside the gene matches: 9. For the CDR3, the DNA is TGTGCCAGCGAGTCTTGGGGACAGACGAACACCGGGGAGCTGTTTTTT. Translation: CASESWGQTNTGELFF.

This chain connects TRBV9 to TRBJ1-2, with D maybe TRBD1 (5 bases). This CDR3 spans 15 amino acids. Germline V lookup: CDR1 SGDLS, CDR2 YYNGEE. V lost 3 bases to trimming and J lost 4 bases, with 16 bases between them. The CDR3 spells CASSGHTGAPYGYTF. CDR3 nucleotide sequence: TGTGCCAGCAGCGGACATACAGGAGCTCCCTATGGCTACACCTTC.

This sequence joins TRBV7-6 and TRBJ2-2, with TRBD2 identical over 12 bases. The CDR3 is made up of 18 amino acids. Germline-derived CDR1 and CDR2 are SGHVS and FNYEAQ. J lost 1 base, V lost 5 bases, and 8 bases had no gene match. The CDR3 nucleotides are TGTGCCAGCAGCCCAAATCCGGGACTAGCGGGGAACACCGGGGAGCTGTTTTTT. Protein product: CASSPNPGLAGNTGELFF.

The chain recombines TRBV15 with TRBJ1-4, with 8 bases identical to TRBD1. Germline CDR1 is LNHNV and CDR2 is YYDKDF (reference sequence). The CDR3 runs to 15 residues. V shed 5 bases and J 8 bases; nucleotides not matched to a gene: 10. CDR3 sequence (DNA): TGTGCCACCAGCGGGATGGGACAGGCCCTGGAAAAACTGTTTTTT. This encodes CATSGMGQALEKLFF.

This chain links TRBV3-1 (or the pseudogene TRBV3-2) with TRBJ1-4; D possibly corresponds to TRBD1 (5 bases). The V gene lost 1 base and the J gene lost 10 bases, with 13 bases spanning the gap. Per the germline V gene, CDR1 is LGHDT and CDR2 is YNNKEL (reference sequence). This CDR3 region has 14 residues. The DNA for the CDR3 is TGTGCCAGCAGCCAAGTGGGTTCCGGGGGAAAACTGTTTTTT. This gives the protein CASSQVGSGGKLFF.

The chain employs TRBV19 and TRBJ2-1; a possible D gene is TRBD2 (5 bases). V was clipped by 3 bases and J by 4 bases, with 13 bases between them. CDR3 length: 15 amino acids. Looked up from germline, CDR1 is LNHDA and CDR2 is SQIVND (reference sequence). The CDR3 sequence is CASSMVSAIYNEQFF. CDR3 nucleotides: TGTGCCAGTAGTATGGTTAGCGCTATATACAATGAGCAGTTCTTC.

The gene calls are TRBV11-3 and TRBJ2-1, with 7 bases aligning to TRBD2. This CDR3 comprises 14 residues. From germline, CDR1 is SGHNT and CDR2 YENEEA. The junction had 6 bases not matched to a gene; V was cut back by 4 bases and J by 6 bases. Written as DNA, the CDR3 is TGTGCCAGCAGCTGGGGCGGGAGCACCAATGAGCAGTTCTTC. Its protein product is CASSWGGSTNEQFF.

This chain joins TRBV4-2 and TRBJ1-1; maybe TRBD1 (6 bases). V was shortened by 5 bases and J by 0 bases, with 22 bases between the two germline ends. The germline CDR1 and CDR2 sequences are LGHNA and YNFKEQ. There are 18 residues in the CDR3. For the CDR3, the DNA is TGTGCCAGCAGCAGAGAACGATTCACGGACAGAGTGAACACTGAAGCTTTCTTT. Amino acid sequence: CASSRERFTDRVNTEAFF.

V gene TRBV2 combines with J gene TRBJ1-5; 9 nucleotides line up with TRBD1. Germline CDR1 and CDR2: SNHLY and FYNNEI. The CDR3 has 14 amino acids. V trimming: 6 bases; J trimming: 4 bases; junction bases outside the gene matches: 4. The CDR3 reads CASRQDRGNQPQHF. The DNA for the CDR3 is TGTGCCAGCAGACAGGACAGGGGAAATCAGCCCCAGCATTTT. Based on the CDR3 plus reference TRBV2 and TRBJ1-5, the full variable domain is EPEVTQTPSHQVTQMGQEVILRCVPISNHLYFYWYRQILGQKVEFLVSFYNNEISEKSEIFDDQFSVERPDGSNFTLKIRSTKLEDSAMYFCASRQDRGNQPQHFGDGTRLSIL.

The chain combines TRBV6-5 with TRBJ1-1; no clear D gene. Germline V CDR1 and CDR2: MNHEY, SVGAGI. The CDR3 spans 13 residues. Trimming pared 4 bases from V and 8 bases from J, leaving 14 bases between. The chain's CDR3 is CASSFGGRGEAFF. Written as DNA, the CDR3 is TGTGCCAGCAGTTTCGGAGGGAGAGGGGAAGCTTTCTTT.